These T cell receptor beta chains were read from a single sample in a study of OX40 agonist ivuxolimab in advanced cancers. Data came from immunoSEQ multiplex PCR; TCRdb stores just in-frame clones and leaves some out. The data contain 20,000 to 25,000 clones, more than 65% of them singletons. This specimen consisted of CD4+ or CD8+ T cells sorted from blood, obtained in a trial of the OX40 agonist ivuxolimab. The source is an adult with an advanced solid tumor such as melanoma, head and neck, liver or kidney cancer. The CDR3 runs from the conserved cysteine through the conserved F or W. Fields, in order: CDR3 DNA, CDR3 protein, clone size, V gene, J gene, D gene. A D gene is named only where the DNA matches it firmly. For some rows the clone size is stated as once, few or many, or as a class when expanded; others skip it.

DNA: TGTGCCACACAGCGGGAATACAATGAGCAGTTCTTC; CDR3: CATQREYNEQFF; size: -; V: TRBV28; J: TRBJ2-1; D: TRBD2
DNA: TGCGCCAGCAGCCAGGAGCTAGGCGACTCCTACGAGCAGTACTTC; CDR3: CASSQELGDSYEQYF; size: few; V: TRBV4-1; J: TRBJ2-7; D: -
DNA: TGTGCCAGCGTAGGACAGGAGTCGTATCAGCCCCAGCATTTT; CDR3: CASVGQESYQPQHF; size: -; V: TRBV6-1; J: TRBJ1-5; D: TRBD1
DNA: TGTGCCAGCAGCTTATACGGCAAGGGGTACGAGCAGTACTTC; CDR3: CASSLYGKGYEQYF; size: -; V: TRBV7-9; J: TRBJ2-7; D: -
DNA: TGTGCCAGCAGAAAACTCGGGGAGGGACTAGCGGACCCAGATACGCAGTATTTT; CDR3: CASRKLGEGLADPDTQYF; size: -; V: TRBV11-3; J: TRBJ2-3; D: TRBD2
DNA: TGTGCCAGCAGCCGAGGACAGGGGATACTCTACGAGCAGTACTTC; CDR3: CASSRGQGILYEQYF; size: -; V: TRBV5-6; J: TRBJ2-7; D: TRBD1
DNA: TGTGCCAGCAGCGTATCAGTATCAGGGGGCGTCATGGGCACTGAAGCTTTCTTT; CDR3: CASSVSVSGGVMGTEAFF; size: -; V: TRBV9; J: TRBJ1-1; D: TRBD1
DNA: TGTGCCAGCTCGCCGAGGCGGGGTTCAGACGAGCAGTACTTC; CDR3: CASSPRRGSDEQYF; size: -; V: TRBV18; J: TRBJ2-7; D: -
DNA: TGTGCCAGCAGCTCCCCCAGTTCCTACAATGAGCAGTTCTTC; CDR3: CASSSPSSYNEQFF; size: -; V: TRBV11-2; J: TRBJ2-1; D: -
DNA: TGTGCCAGCAGTTATGGGTGGGGAGGCTACGAGCAGTACTTC; CDR3: CASSYGWGGYEQYF; size: -; V: TRBV6-5; J: TRBJ2-7; D: -
DNA: TGCGCCAGCAGCCGCCCCGAACGGGCGGATGGGCTGTTTTTT; CDR3: CASSRPERADGLFF; size: -; V: TRBV5-1; J: TRBJ2-2; D: -
DNA: TGTGCCAGCAGTTACGTGGAGAGCTCCTACGAGCAGTACTTC; CDR3: CASSYVESSYEQYF; size: -; V: TRBV6-5; J: TRBJ2-7; D: -
DNA: TGTGCCAGCAGTACCACTAGCGGGAGTCAAGATACGCAGTATTTT; CDR3: CASSTTSGSQDTQYF; size: few; V: TRBV6-4; J: TRBJ2-3; D: TRBD2
DNA: TGTGCCAGCAGCTTACGGGACAGGGATCCTTACGAGCAGTACTTC; CDR3: CASSLRDRDPYEQYF; size: -; V: TRBV13; J: TRBJ2-7; D: TRBD1
DNA: TGTGCCAGCAGCTTCGGGGGGACTAGCGGGCCCACAGATACGCAGTATTTT; CDR3: CASSFGGTSGPTDTQYF; size: -; V: TRBV9; J: TRBJ2-3; D: TRBD2
DNA: TGTGCCAGCAGTTTCGGGGGCGGGGAGCTGTTTTTT; CDR3: CASSFGGGELFF; size: -; V: TRBV27; J: TRBJ2-2; D: -
DNA: TGTGCCAGCAGTTTTGGGCGGGAGTGGGGTGAGCAGTTCTTC; CDR3: CASSFGREWGEQFF; size: -; V: TRBV28; J: TRBJ2-1; D: TRBD2
DNA: TGTGCCAGCAGCCAGGGACAGGGGGATGCTGAGCAGTTCTTC; CDR3: CASSQGQGDAEQFF; size: -; V: TRBV7-9; J: TRBJ2-1; D: TRBD1
DNA: TGTGCCAGCAGCCGTTACAGGGTTGGGGGTGAGCAGTTCTTC; CDR3: CASSRYRVGGEQFF; size: -; V: TRBV5-8; J: TRBJ2-1; D: -
DNA: TGTGCCAGCAGTTACTCCGGGGACGGACAATCCTACGAGCAGTACTTC; CDR3: CASSYSGDGQSYEQYF; size: once; V: TRBV6-5; J: TRBJ2-7; D: -